This entry is about one T cell receptor beta chain. Its specificity is not known. TCRdb passed the 5' RACE reads through MiXCR, listing each CDR3 protein once. The sample carries 450,000 to 600,000 distinct CDR3 sequences, about 14% recorded once. The source of the sample is a study of T cells after yellow fever vaccination. Germline V CDR1 and CDR2: SGHRS, YFSETQ. V was pared by 3 bases and J by 4 bases, with 9 bases of the junction left unmatched. This CDR3 comprises 16 residues. Findings of the study overall: At around 96% for CD4 and 75% to 90% for CD8, most primary-vaccination clones showed up again after the booster.

J is TRBJ2-2 and V is TRBV5-1; 7 positions agree with TRBD2. This receptor was obtained from a man between 25 and 39 years old who received the YFV17D yellow fever vaccine. The specimen was PBMCs, collected on the day of the yellow fever booster vaccination. CDR3 sequence reads: CASSSLADKGTGELFF. CDR3 in DNA: TGCGCCAGCAGCTCGCTAGCGGACAAGGGCACCGGGGAGCTGTTTTTT.